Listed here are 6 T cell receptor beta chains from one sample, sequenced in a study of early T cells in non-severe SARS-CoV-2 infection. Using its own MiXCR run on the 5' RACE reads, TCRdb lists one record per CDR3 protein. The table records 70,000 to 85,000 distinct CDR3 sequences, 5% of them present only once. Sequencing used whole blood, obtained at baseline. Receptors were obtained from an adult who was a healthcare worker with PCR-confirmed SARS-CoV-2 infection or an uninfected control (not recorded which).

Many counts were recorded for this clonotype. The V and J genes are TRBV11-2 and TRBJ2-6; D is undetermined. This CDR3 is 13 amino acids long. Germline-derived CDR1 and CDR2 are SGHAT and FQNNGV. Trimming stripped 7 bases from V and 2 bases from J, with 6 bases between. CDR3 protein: CASTFAGANVLTF. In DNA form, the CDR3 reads TGTGCCAGCACCTTCGCTGGGGCCAACGTCCTGACTTTC.

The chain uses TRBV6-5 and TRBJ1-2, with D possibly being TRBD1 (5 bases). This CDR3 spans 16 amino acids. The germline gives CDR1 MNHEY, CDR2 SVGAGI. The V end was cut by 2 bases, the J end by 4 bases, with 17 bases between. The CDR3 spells CASSYAAGRESYGYTF. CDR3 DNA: TGTGCCAGCAGTTACGCGGCAGGGCGGGAGAGCTATGGCTACACCTTC.

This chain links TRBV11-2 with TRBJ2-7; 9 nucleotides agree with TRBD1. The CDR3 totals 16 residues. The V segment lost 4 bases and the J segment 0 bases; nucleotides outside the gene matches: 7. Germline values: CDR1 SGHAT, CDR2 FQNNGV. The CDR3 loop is CASSSPGQGSSYEQYF. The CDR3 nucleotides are TGTGCCAGCAGCTCGCCGGGACAGGGCAGCTCCTACGAGCAGTACTTC.

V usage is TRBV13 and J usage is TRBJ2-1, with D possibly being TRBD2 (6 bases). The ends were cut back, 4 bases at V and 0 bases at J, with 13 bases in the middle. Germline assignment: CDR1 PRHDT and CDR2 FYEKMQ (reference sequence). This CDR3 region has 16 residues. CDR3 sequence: CASSSTAGPSYNEQFF. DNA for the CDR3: TGTGCCAGCAGCTCCACCGCGGGGCCCTCCTACAATGAGCAGTTCTTC.

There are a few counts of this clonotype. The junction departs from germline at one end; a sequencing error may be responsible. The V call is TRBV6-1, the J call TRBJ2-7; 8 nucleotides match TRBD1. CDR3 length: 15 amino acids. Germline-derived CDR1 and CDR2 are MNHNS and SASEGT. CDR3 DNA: TGTGCCAGCAGCGAAGCTGACAGGGGTTCCTACGAGCAGTACTTC. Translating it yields CASSEADRGSYEQYF.

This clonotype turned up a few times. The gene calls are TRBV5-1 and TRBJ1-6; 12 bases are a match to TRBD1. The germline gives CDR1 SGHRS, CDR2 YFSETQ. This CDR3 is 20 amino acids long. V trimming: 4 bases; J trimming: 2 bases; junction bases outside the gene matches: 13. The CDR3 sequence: CASSTGLGTGGSAYNSPLHF. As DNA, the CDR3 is TGCGCCAGCAGCACCGGCTTAGGGACAGGGGGCAGCGCCTATAATTCACCCCTCCACTTT.